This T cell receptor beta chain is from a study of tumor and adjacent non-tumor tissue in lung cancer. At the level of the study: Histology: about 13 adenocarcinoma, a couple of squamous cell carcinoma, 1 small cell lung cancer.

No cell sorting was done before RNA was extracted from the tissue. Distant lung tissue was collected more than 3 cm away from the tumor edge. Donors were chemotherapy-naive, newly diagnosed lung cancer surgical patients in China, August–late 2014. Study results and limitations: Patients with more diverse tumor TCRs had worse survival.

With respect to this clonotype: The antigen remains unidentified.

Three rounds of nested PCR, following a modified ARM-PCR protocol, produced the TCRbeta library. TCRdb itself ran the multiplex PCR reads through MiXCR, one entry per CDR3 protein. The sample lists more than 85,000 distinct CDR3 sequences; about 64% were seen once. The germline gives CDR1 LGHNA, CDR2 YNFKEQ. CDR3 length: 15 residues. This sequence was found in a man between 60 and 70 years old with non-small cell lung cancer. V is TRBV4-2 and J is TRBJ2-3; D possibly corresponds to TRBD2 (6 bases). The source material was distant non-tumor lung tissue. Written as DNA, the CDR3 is TGTGGTAGCAGCCAAGTGGGCGGGAAGGGAGGTACGCAGTATTTT. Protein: CGSSQVGGKGGTQYF.